This is a list of T cell receptor beta chains from one sample in a study of T cells expressing NK-cell markers. TCRdb re-called the 5' RACE reads, yielding one record per CDR3 amino acid sequence without DNA. The sample's table shows about 370,000 distinct CDR3 sequences. The source material was blood T cells: a sorted CD56 or NKG2C T cell subset, CD4+ or CD8+ T cells, or bulk PBMC T cells (not recorded which). The origin of the receptors is a woman aged 50 to 60 in good health. Each CDR3 is given with its conserved first and last residue. The order of the fields is J gene, V gene, CDR3 protein.

>TRBJ2-1|TRBV20-1
CSAPSLANEQFF
>TRBJ2-3|TRBV20-1
CSALERDRTDTQYF
>TRBJ2-3|TRBV7-9
CASSSGLDTTDTQYF
>TRBJ2-5|TRBV14
CASSRVVAGVGLQETQYF
>TRBJ2-7|TRBV20-1
CSAGRSSGSTYEQYF
>TRBJ2-5|TRBV20-1
CSVEEGGYQETQYF
>TRBJ2-2|TRBV5-6
CASSVDTGELFF
>TRBJ2-5|TRBV20-1
CSAGPGGRAGTQYF
>TRBJ1-6|TRBV15
CATSEGANSPLHF
>TRBJ1-1|TRBV20-1
CSATPLSTGRNTEAFF
>TRBJ1-3|TRBV19
CASRMRRISGNTIYF
>TRBJ2-7|TRBV20-1
CSARDVAADYEQYF
>TRBJ2-5|TRBV15
CATRSRSGKETQYF
>TRBJ2-1|TRBV7-2
CASYPDYSYNEQFF
>TRBJ2-5|TRBV2
CASRQTSGETQYF
>TRBJ1-5|TRBV27
CASSGTGGVYQPQHF
>TRBJ2-1|TRBV20-1
CSARARGRVLTVNNEQFF
>TRBJ2-6|TRBV4-1
CASSQEGLGFGAGANVLTF
>TRBJ1-6|TRBV6-5
CASSYSGARSSYNSPLHF
>TRBJ2-1|TRBV12-3/TRBV12-4
CASSLTPNEQFF
>TRBJ1-5|TRBV20-1
CSARATVHSNQPQHF
>TRBJ2-1|TRBV6-2/TRBV6-3
CASSYSGGGGAYNEQFF
>TRBJ2-1|TRBV20-1
CSARDVGVRYNEQFF
>TRBJ2-3|TRBV4-1
CASSQERASGTDTQYF
>TRBJ2-1|TRBV6-5
CASSYSIDVGLAGSEQFF
>TRBJ2-7|TRBV15
CATSRDPADEQYF